One T cell receptor beta chain is described in this entry. V was shortened by 3 bases and J by 0 bases, with 12 bases between the two germline ends. In germline, CDR1 is GTSNPN, CDR2 SVGIG (reference sequence). The CDR3 runs 14 residues. The data derive from a study of blood T cell repertoires in COVID-19. The overall study: Sources were T cells, B-cell-depleted T cells, or PBMCs; the material itself was cDNA or gDNA.

Generated by immunoSEQ multiplex PCR, the TCRdb table keeps only in-frame clones and is missing some. Counted here are about 170,000 clones, more than 75% occurring once; the ten biggest clones make up roughly 3.9%. This sequence joins TRBV30 and TRBJ2-7, with a weak D call TRBD1 (7 bases). The sequence came from a man younger than 35 with active or convalescent COVID-19. The sequencing sample was made of peripheral blood. The CDR3, as DNA: TGTGCCTGGAGCGGAGGGACAGTCTCCTACGAGCAGTACTTC. It encodes CAWSGGTVSYEQYF.